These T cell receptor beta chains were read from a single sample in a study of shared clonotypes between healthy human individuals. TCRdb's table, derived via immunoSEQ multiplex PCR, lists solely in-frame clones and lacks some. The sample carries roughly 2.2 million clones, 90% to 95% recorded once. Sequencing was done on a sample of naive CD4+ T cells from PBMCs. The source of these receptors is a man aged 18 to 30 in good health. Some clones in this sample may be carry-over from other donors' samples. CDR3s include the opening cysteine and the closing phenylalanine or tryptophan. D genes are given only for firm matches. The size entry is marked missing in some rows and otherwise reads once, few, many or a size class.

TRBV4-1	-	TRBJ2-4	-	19	TGCGCCAGCAGCCAAGATCTTGAAGCGGCTGATGTAGCCAAAAACATTCAGTACTTC	CASSQDLEAADVAKNIQYF
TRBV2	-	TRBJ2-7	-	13	TGTGCCAGCAGCTGGGGGGTCTCCTACGAGCAGTACTTC	CASSWGVSYEQYF
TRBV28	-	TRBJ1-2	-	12	TGTGCCAGCAAGTTGGGGCGAGGGGGCTACACCTTC	CASKLGRGGYTF
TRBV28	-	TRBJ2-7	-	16	TGTGCCAGCCTAACCCAAGACCCAAGGAGCTCCTACGAGCAGTACTTC	CASLTQDPRSSYEQYF
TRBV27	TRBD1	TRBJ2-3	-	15	TGTGCCAGCAGTTCACGGGACAGGGGCACAGATACGCAGTATTTT	CASSSRDRGTDTQYF
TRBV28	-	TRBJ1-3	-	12	TGTGCCAGCAGAGGGTACGGAAACACCATATATTTT	CASRGYGNTIYF
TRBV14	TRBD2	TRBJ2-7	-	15	TGTGCCAGCAGCCAGATAGGTAGCGGGAGGTACGAGCAGTACTTC	CASSQIGSGRYEQYF
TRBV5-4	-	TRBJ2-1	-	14	TGTGCCAGCAGCTTGTCCCCCGACCACAATGAGCAGTTCTTC	CASSLSPDHNEQFF
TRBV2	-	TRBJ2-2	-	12	TGTGCCAGCAGTGAGACGCTCGGGGAGCTGTTTTTT	CASSETLGELFF
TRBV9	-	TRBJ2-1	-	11	TGTGCCAGCAGCCAGGGGGGTGAGCAGTTCTTC	CASSQGGEQFF
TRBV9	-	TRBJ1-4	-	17	TGTGCCAGCAGCGTAGGCCCCCTGACAGGCGGTAATGAAAAACTGTTTTTT	CASSVGPLTGGNEKLFF
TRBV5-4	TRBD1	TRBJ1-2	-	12	TGTGCCAGCAGCTTGGACAGGGGTGGCTACACCTTC	CASSLDRGGYTF
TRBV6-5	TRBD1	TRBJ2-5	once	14	TGTGCCAGCAGTAACAGGGGGCAGGTGGAGACCCAGTACTTC	CASSNRGQVETQYF
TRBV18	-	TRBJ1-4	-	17	TGTGCCAGCTCACAACCTCCTGGGGGTTCAACTAATGAAAAACTGTTTTTT	CASSQPPGGSTNEKLFF
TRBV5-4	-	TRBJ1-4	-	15	TGTGCCAGCAGCTCCGCTCGGGGGGCGAAGGAAAAACTGTTTTTT	CASSSARGAKEKLFF
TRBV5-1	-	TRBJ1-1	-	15	TGCGCCAGCAGCTTAATGACAGCCTCGAACACTGAAGCTTTCTTT	CASSLMTASNTEAFF
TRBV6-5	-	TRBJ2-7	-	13	TGTGCCAGCAGTCGCCAGGGGACGGGCGAGCAGTACTTC	CASSRQGTGEQYF
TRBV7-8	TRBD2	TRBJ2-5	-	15	TGTGCCAGCAGCAATAGCGGGAGGGACCAAGAGACCCAGTACTTC	CASSNSGRDQETQYF
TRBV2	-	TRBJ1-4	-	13	TGTGCCAGCATTTCGGGGTTCGGGGAAAAACTGTTTTTT	CASISGFGEKLFF
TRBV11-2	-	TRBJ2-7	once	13	TGTGCCAGCAGCCGACCCCGGGGGCAGGAGCAGTACTTC	CASSRPRGQEQYF
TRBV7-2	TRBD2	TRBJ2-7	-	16	TGTGCCAGCAGCTTAATGGCGGGAGGGCCGGCGTGGGAGCAGTACTTC	CASSLMAGGPAWEQYF
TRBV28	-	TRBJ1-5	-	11	TGTGCCAGCAGTCAAAATCAGCCCCAGCATTTT	CASSQNQPQHF
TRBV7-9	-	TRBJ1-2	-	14	TGTGCCGGTGGGAAAACAGGGTTTGGATATGGCTACACCTTC	CAGGKTGFGYGYTF
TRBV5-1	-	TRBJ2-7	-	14	TGCGCCAGCAGTCGAGGGGGAAGGTCCTACGAGCAGTACTTC	CASSRGGRSYEQYF
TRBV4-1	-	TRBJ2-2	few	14	TGCGCCAGCAGCCAAGATACCAACACCGGGGAGCTGTTTTTT	CASSQDTNTGELFF
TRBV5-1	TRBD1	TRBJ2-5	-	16	TGCGCCAGCACCCCGATTGGGACAGGGGGCGCGGAGACCCAGTACTTC	CASTPIGTGGAETQYF
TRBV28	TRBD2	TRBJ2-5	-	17	TGTGCCAGCAGTTCAAAGCTAGCGGGAGATCGAAGGGAGACCCAGTACTTC	CASSSKLAGDRRETQYF
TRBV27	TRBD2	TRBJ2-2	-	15	TGTGCCAGCAGCCGGACTAGTTTGGGCACCGGGGAGCTGTTTTTT	CASSRTSLGTGELFF
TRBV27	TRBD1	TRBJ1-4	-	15	TGTGCCAGCAGTTCGGACAGGGGGCTCGGTGAAAAACTGTTTTTT	CASSSDRGLGEKLFF
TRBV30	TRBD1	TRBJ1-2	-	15	TGTGCCTGGAGTGTGTCAGGGGGAACTAACTATGGCTACACCTTC	CAWSVSGGTNYGYTF
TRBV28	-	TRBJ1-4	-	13	TGTGCCAGCGGCGAGGGGCGTCGGGAAAAACTGTTTTTT	CASGEGRREKLFF
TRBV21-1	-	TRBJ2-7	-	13	TGTGCCAGCCCCTACCCGCTGGCCTACGAGCAGTACTTC	CASPYPLAYEQYF
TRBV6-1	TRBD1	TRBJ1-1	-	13	TGTGCCAGCAGTGCCAGGGGGGGCACTGAAGCTTTCTTT	CASSARGGTEAFF
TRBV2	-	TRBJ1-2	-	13	TGTGCCAGCAGTGTAGCCCAGAACTATGGCTACACCTTC	CASSVAQNYGYTF
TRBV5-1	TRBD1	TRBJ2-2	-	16	TGCGCCAGCAGCTTGGGAGGACAGGTGTTCACCGGGGAGCTGTTTTTT	CASSLGGQVFTGELFF
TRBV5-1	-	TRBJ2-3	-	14	TGCGCCAGCAGCTTAAGTGGGGCTGCAGATACGCAGTATTTT	CASSLSGAADTQYF
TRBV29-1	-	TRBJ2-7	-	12	TGCAGCGTTGCAACGGGATCCTACGAGCAGTACTTC	CSVATGSYEQYF
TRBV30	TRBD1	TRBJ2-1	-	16	TGTGCCTGGAGTGTACGGACAGGGAGCTCCTACAATGAGCAGTTCTTC	CAWSVRTGSSYNEQFF
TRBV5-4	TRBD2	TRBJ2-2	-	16	TGTGCCAGCAGCCGATCGCTAGCGGGATACACCGGGGAGCTGTTTTTT	CASSRSLAGYTGELFF
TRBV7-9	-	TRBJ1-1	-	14	TGTGCCAGCAGCTTATCCTCACTGAACACTGAAGCTTTCTTT	CASSLSSLNTEAFF
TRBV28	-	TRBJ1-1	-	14	TGTGCCAGCATGACTCCGGGAAGAAACACTGAAGCTTTCTTT	CASMTPGRNTEAFF
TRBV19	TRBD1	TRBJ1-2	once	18	TGTGCCAGTAGTATAGATTCGGCAGGGGGTTCGGCAAACTATGGCTACACCTTC	CASSIDSAGGSANYGYTF
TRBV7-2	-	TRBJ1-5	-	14	TGTGCCAGCAGCTCACTGGACAGCAATCAGCCCCAGCATTTT	CASSSLDSNQPQHF
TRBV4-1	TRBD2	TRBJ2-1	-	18	TGCGCCAGCAGTCGCCCCCTTTCGACTAGCGGGAGGTACAATGAGCAGTTCTTC	CASSRPLSTSGRYNEQFF
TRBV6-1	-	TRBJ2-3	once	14	TGTGCCAGCAGCCCAACAAGGCTACCAGATACGCAGTATTTT	CASSPTRLPDTQYF
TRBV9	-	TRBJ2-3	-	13	TGTGCCAGCAGCCTTGGGGGTACAGATACGCAGTATTTT	CASSLGGTDTQYF
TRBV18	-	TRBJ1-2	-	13	TGTGCCAGCTCACAGGGGGGCAACTATGGCTACACCTTC	CASSQGGNYGYTF
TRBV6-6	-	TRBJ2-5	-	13	TGTGCCAGCAGTTACGCGGGGAGGGAGACCCAGTACTTC	CASSYAGRETQYF
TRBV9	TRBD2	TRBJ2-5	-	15	TGTGCCAGCAGCCCCGGGACTAGCGGGGAAGAGACCCAGTACTTC	CASSPGTSGEETQYF